This T cell receptor (beta chain) appears in the sequencing data of a study of blood T cell repertoires in COVID-19. Germline V gives CDR1 MRHNA, CDR2 SNTAGT. The CDR3 covers 16 residues. V lost 2 bases, J lost 0 bases, and 0 bases stayed unmatched. Some clones are missing from TCRdb's copy, which holds only in-frame ones; the method was immunoSEQ multiplex PCR. Altogether around 120,000 clones are present, roughly 80% being singletons, with the ten largest covering under 3%. The rearrangement links TRBV6-4 to TRBJ2-3; 12 bases line up with TRBD2. Sequenced: peripheral blood. This TCR was sampled from a man aged 25 to 40 with acute or convalescent COVID-19. The CDR3 DNA follows: TGTGCCAGCAGTGACGGGACTAGCGGGAGCACAGATACGCAGTATTTT. Translated, it gives CASSDGTSGSTDTQYF.